The 30 T cell receptor beta chains below come from one sample, sequenced in a study of T cells in Graves' hyperthyroidism and ophthalmopathy. Researchers took RNA transcripts and amplified the TCR beta CDR3 regions from them. During a first-round RT-PCR of the TCR CDR3, the HTBI primer set was used. TCRdb itself ran the multiplex PCR reads through MiXCR, one entry per CDR3 protein. The sample consists of fewer than 500,000 distinct CDR3 sequences, over 12% of them appearing once. The sample was blood. The receptors originated from a man aged 18 to 35 with Graves' ophthalmopathy.

The rearrangement uses TRBV12-3 or TRBV12-4 and TRBJ1-3, with D possibly matching TRBD1 (6 bases). This CDR3 has 15 amino acids. V gave up 3 bases and J gave up 3 bases, with 12 bases separating them. The CDR3 region has the DNA TGTGCCAGCAGTTTTTCCGGGGGCGGTGGAAACACCATATATTTT. Its protein product is CASSFSGGGGNTIYF.

The chain recombines TRBV19 with TRBJ2-2; no definite D call. V was pared by 1 base and J by 2 bases, with 11 bases between. This CDR3 has 16 residues. Germline V gene data show CDR1 as LNHDA and CDR2 as SQIVND (reference sequence). In nucleotides, the CDR3 is TGTGCCAGTAGTATAGCTACAGTGATAAACACCGGGGAGCTGTTTTTT. It specifies CASSIATVINTGELFF.

This clonotype has a count of ten or more. The chain couples TRBV10-3 to TRBJ2-7, with 10 bases fitting TRBD1. J gave up 5 bases and V 0 bases, and 7 bases lay outside the gene matches. The germline gives CDR1 ENHRY, CDR2 SYGVKD. The CDR3 extends over 16 amino acids. CDR3 sequence (DNA): TGTGCCATCAGTGAGTCCTGGACAGGGGGGTTCGACGAGCAGTACTTC. Its translation: CAISESWTGGFDEQYF.

This clonotype appeared many times. The J gene is TRBJ1-3, the V gene TRBV6-1; D possibly corresponds to TRBD1 (5 bases). Trimming left V 1 base short and J 0 bases short, with 7 bases between. The length of the CDR3 is 15 residues. Germline lookup yields CDR1 MNHNS and CDR2 SASEGT. CDR3 bases: TGTGCCAGCAGTGAAGGGGGGAGCTCTGGAAACACCATATATTTT. It yields the protein CASSEGGSSGNTIYF.

The CDR3 loop is CATSDPYTHTGELFF. The CDR3 nucleotides read TGTGCCACCAGTGACCCATATACGCACACCGGGGAGCTGTTTTTT. V and J are TRBV24-1 and TRBJ2-2; D is unclear. Trimming removed 4 bases from V and 3 bases from J, with 11 bases in between. Per the germline V gene, CDR1 is KGHDR and CDR2 is SFDVKD. This CDR3 spans 15 amino acids.

The V call is TRBV2, the J call TRBJ2-7, with D unclear. The germline gives CDR1 SNHLY, CDR2 FYNNEI. CDR3 length: 12 residues. Trimming removed 8 bases from V and 4 bases from J, with 12 bases in between. The CDR3 region is CASVGPRYEQYF. CDR3 in DNA: TGTGCCAGCGTCGGACCCCGATACGAGCAGTACTTC. The variable domain in full, with the rest retrieved from reference TRBV2 and TRBJ2-7, is EPEVTQTPSHQVTQMGQEVILRCVPISNHLYFYWYRQILGQKVEFLVSFYNNEISEKSEIFDDQFSVERPDGSNFTLKIRSTKLEDSAMYFCASVGPRYEQYFGPGTRLTVT.

This clonotype was seen more than once but under ten times. The V gene is TRBV2, the J gene TRBJ1-1; perhaps TRBD1 as D (6 bases). The V end was cut by 6 bases, the J end by 1 base, with 12 bases between. This CDR3 is 14 amino acids long. Germline-derived CDR1 and CDR2 are SNHLY and FYNNEI. The CDR3 sequence is CASSKRGANTEAFF. For the CDR3, the DNA is TGTGCCAGCAGCAAAAGGGGGGCGAACACTGAAGCTTTCTTT.

This clonotype was counted a few times. The V and J genes are TRBV7-6 and TRBJ2-7, with D perhaps matching TRBD2 (5 bases). V lost 1 base, J lost 9 bases, and 16 bases lay in between. CDR3 length: 14 amino acids. Germline-derived CDR1 and CDR2 are SGHVS and FNYEAQ. The CDR3 here is CASSLERESDGQYF. The CDR3 bases are TGTGCCAGCAGCTTAGAACGGGAAAGCGACGGGCAGTACTTC.

At least ten counts were recorded for this clonotype. The genes are TRBV10-3 and TRBJ2-1; D is unresolved. The V end lost 4 bases, the J end lost 0 bases, and 10 bases lay between the germline ends. This CDR3 region has 15 residues. CDR1 and CDR2 from the germline V gene are ENHRY and SYGVKD. The CDR3 DNA reads TGTGCCATCAGTGGTCTGGTTAGCTCCTACAATGAGCAGTTCTTC. It encodes CAISGLVSSYNEQFF.

This clonotype was counted only a few times. V usage is TRBV18 and J usage is TRBJ2-5; 13 bases line up with TRBD2. After removal of 2 bases from V and 4 bases from J, the junction contained 4 bases not matched to a gene. Germline V gene sequence: CDR1 KGHSH, CDR2 LQKENI. CDR3 length: 16 residues. The CDR3 sequence is CASSPRLAGGRETQYF. The CDR3 DNA sequence: TGTGCCAGCTCACCAAGACTAGCGGGAGGAAGAGAGACCCAGTACTTC.

This clonotype was seen ten or more times. This sequence joins TRBV7-9 and TRBJ2-3; TRBD2 aligns across 12 bases. CDR1 and CDR2 (germline): SEHNR, FQNEAQ (reference sequence). J lost 3 bases, V lost 5 bases, and 6 bases had no gene match. The CDR3 extends over 16 amino acids. The CDR3 sequence: CASSISSGRGTDTQYF. Written as DNA, the CDR3 is TGTGCCAGCAGCATCTCTAGCGGGAGGGGAACAGATACGCAGTATTTT. The whole variable domain, remainder taken from reference TRBV7-9 and TRBJ2-3, is DTGVSQNPRHKITKRGQNVTFRCDPISEHNRLYWYRQTLGQGPEFLTYFQNEAQLEKSRLLSDRFSAERPKGSFSTLEIQRTEQGDSAMYLCASSISSGRGTDTQYFGPGTRLTVL.

This clonotype was seen at least ten times. The chain employs TRBV11-2 and TRBJ1-2; no firm D call. CDR3 length: 13 residues. Trimming took off 0 bases at V and 1 base at J, with 3 bases between the two ends. Germline V lookup: CDR1 SGHAT, CDR2 FQNNGV. The CDR3 region is CASSLDNNYGYTF. DNA of the CDR3: TGTGCCAGCAGCTTAGACAATAACTATGGCTACACCTTC.

This clonotype was counted ten times or more. This rearrangement joins TRBV29-1 to TRBJ2-7; D not certain. Germline CDR1 and CDR2: SQVTM and ANQGSEA. Deletions cut 2 bases from V and 3 bases from J, with 11 bases between. This CDR3 comprises 13 residues. This CDR3 is CSVESQIGYEQYF. The DNA for the CDR3 is TGCAGCGTTGAAAGTCAGATAGGCTACGAGCAGTACTTC.

In this sample, this clonotype turned up many times. The rearrangement links TRBV9 to TRBJ2-5; no clear D. This CDR3 has 14 residues. CDR1 and CDR2 (germline): SGDLS, YYNGEE. V lost 1 base and J lost 2, with 9 bases in between. The CDR3: CASSVYEGQETQYF. The CDR3 bases are TGTGCCAGCAGCGTATATGAAGGACAAGAGACCCAGTACTTC.

With respect to this clonotype: Given a much more abundant clone one base away, this may be a read error. V gene TRBV30 combines with J gene TRBJ1-5; D not certain. Trimming left V 5 bases short and J 7 bases short, with 12 bases between. The CDR3 runs to 12 residues. Germline lookup yields CDR1 GTSNPN and CDR2 SVGIG (reference sequence). The CDR3, as DNA: TGTGCCTGGGAGGTTACGGGGCAGCCCCAGCATTTT. Amino acid sequence: CAWEVTGQPQHF.

As regards this clonotype: A read error may account for a junction end that differs from germline. The chain links TRBV18 to TRBJ2-5; D gene uncertain. This CDR3 region has 13 residues. CDR1 and CDR2 (germline): KGHSH, LQKENI. The DNA for the CDR3 is TGTGCCAGCTCACGCAGCTATGAAGAGGCCCAGTACTTC. Its protein is CASSRSYEEAQYF.

This clonotype was counted ten times or more. The chain's CDR3 is CASSPRTFVAYEQYF. The CDR3 DNA reads as TGCGCCAGCAGTCCCCGAACGTTTGTGGCCTACGAGCAGTACTTC. The chain employs TRBV5-1 and TRBJ2-7; no clear D gene. Trimming pared 5 bases from V and 2 bases from J, leaving 17 bases between. CDR3 size: 15 residues. Germline CDR1 is SGHRS and CDR2 is YFSETQ.

This clonotype was found many times. This CDR3 is CASSLSTNQPQHF. CDR3 in DNA: TGTGCCAGCAGTCTATCGACTAATCAGCCCCAGCATTTT. This sequence joins TRBV12-3 or TRBV12-4 and TRBJ1-5; D uncertain. With 5 bases removed from V and 4 bases from J, the gap between germline ends came to 9 bases. The CDR3 loop spans 13 amino acids.

This clonotype was recorded many times. This chain uses TRBV12-3 or TRBV12-4 with TRBJ2-1; 11 bases agree with TRBD2. The CDR3 totals 16 residues. V shed 7 bases, J shed 0 bases, and the junction held 5 bases outside the gene matches. This CDR3 reads CASTETSGDSYNEQFF. In DNA form, the CDR3 reads TGTGCCAGCACCGAGACTAGCGGGGACTCCTACAATGAGCAGTTCTTC.

The genes are TRBV6-5 and TRBJ1-3; D remains ambiguous. V lost 4 bases and J lost 2, with 12 bases in between. This CDR3 has 15 residues. Looked up from germline, CDR1 is MNHEY and CDR2 is SVGAGI. CDR3 nucleotides: TGTGCCAGCAGTTTGGATCGGAGCCCTGGAAACACCATATATTTT. As protein: CASSLDRSPGNTIYF.

In its sample, this clonotype was seen a few times. The chain joins TRBV10-3 to TRBJ1-6; the D is unclear. Germline values: CDR1 ENHRY, CDR2 SYGVKD. Trimming left V 3 bases short and J 1 base short, with 13 bases between. This CDR3 has 17 residues. CDR3 nucleotides: TGTGCCATCAGTGAATCGGAGGGAGGGTCCTATAATTCACCCCTCCACTTT. Translation gives CAISESEGGSYNSPLHF.

In this sample, this clonotype turned up many times. The chain employs TRBV12-5 and TRBJ2-1, with D unresolved. V was trimmed by 8 bases and J by 0 bases, leaving 11 bases between them. CDR1 LGHNT and CDR2 FRNRAP come from the germline V gene. The CDR3 totals 14 residues. CDR3 coding DNA: TGTGCTAGTTCTATGTGGAGCTCCTACAATGAGCAGTTCTTC. Amino acid sequence: CASSMWSSYNEQFF.

The chain links TRBV5-1 to TRBJ1-2; 7 bases are shared with TRBD1. This CDR3 region has 14 residues. Trimming removed 4 bases from V and 5 bases from J; junction bases left unmatched: 8. Germline CDR1 is SGHRS and CDR2 is YFSETQ. The CDR3 loop is CASSAGTASYGYTF. In DNA form, the CDR3 reads TGCGCCAGCAGCGCCGGGACAGCGAGTTATGGCTACACCTTC.

Only one count was recorded for this clonotype. The CDR3 nucleotides are TGCAGTGCTAGACGGACAGGGGACGGTCAGCCCCAGCATTTT. It encodes CSARRTGDGQPQHF. The chain has TRBV20-1 and TRBJ1-5, with 9 nucleotides matching TRBD1. The CDR3 runs 14 residues. J lost 6 bases, V lost 2 bases, and 5 bases had no gene match. The V gene's germline CDR1 is DFQATT and CDR2 SNEGSKA (reference sequence).

V and J are TRBV20-1 and TRBJ2-1; 11 bases align to TRBD2. Trimming took 8 bases from V and 5 from J; bases not matched to a gene: 5. Germline V gives CDR1 DFQATT, CDR2 SNEGSKA (reference sequence). This CDR3 spans 13 amino acids. CDR3 nucleotides: TGCAGTTCCCCTAGCGGGGGGAACAATGAGCAGTTCTTC. Translating it yields CSSPSGGNNEQFF.

The chain links TRBV6-1 to TRBJ1-4; D is uncertain. This CDR3 has 17 residues. Germline CDR1 MNHNS, CDR2 SASEGT. V was pared by 5 bases and J by 7 bases, with 23 bases between. CDR3 DNA sequence: TGTGCCAGCAGTAGGACGGGAAACAGACCATTCGGTGAAAAACTGTTTTTT. It specifies CASSRTGNRPFGEKLFF.

The chain joins TRBV25-1 to TRBJ2-1, with 12 bases that match TRBD2. V was pared by 10 bases and J by 10 bases, with 14 bases of the junction left unmatched. The CDR3 totals 15 residues. From germline, CDR1 is MGHDK and CDR2 SYGVNS. This CDR3 is CATLGGLAGGQEQFF. In DNA, the CDR3 is TGTGCCACCCTGGGAGGTCTAGCGGGAGGGCAGGAGCAGTTCTTC.

The gene calls are TRBV4-1 and TRBJ2-1; tentative D call: TRBD2 (7 bases). V lost 1 base and J 6 bases, leaving 16 bases between the germline ends. Germline loops: CDR1 MGHRA, CDR2 YSYEKL. The CDR3 extends over 16 amino acids. In DNA form, the CDR3 reads TGCGCCAGCAGCCAAGGATGGGGGGGCCGGAGCAATGAGCAGTTCTTC. This encodes CASSQGWGGRSNEQFF.

This clonotype was picked up many times. The V call is TRBV28, the J call TRBJ1-2, with D unclear. Germline lookup yields CDR1 MDHEN and CDR2 SYDVKM. V shed 2 bases and J shed 7 bases, with 8 bases lying between them. The CDR3 spans 12 residues. Written as DNA, the CDR3 is TGTGCCAGCAGTTTAGGGGAGCGTGGCTACACCTTC. As protein: CASSLGERGYTF.

V usage is TRBV5-6 and J usage is TRBJ1-1, with TRBD1 matching over 8 bases. Unmatched junction bases numbered 11, after V lost 5 bases and J lost 11 bases. CDR3 length: 13 amino acids. CDR1 is SGHDT and CDR2 is YYEEEE in the germline V gene. CDR3: CASRTGTGSSAFF. The CDR3 nucleotides read TGTGCCAGCAGAACCGGGACAGGCTCATCGGCTTTCTTT.